This TCR beta chain was profiled in a study of metastatic and nonmetastatic thyroid tumors. General study findings and limits: Versus benign nodules, malignant thyroid tumors reportedly had significantly higher TCR beta diversity, in blood and tumor.

CDR1 is SGDLS, CDR2 YYNGEE, per germline. The CDR3 spans 16 residues. In the authors' methods: For papillary thyroid cancer, a distant-metastasis classifier was constructed from CDR3 differences observed across clinicopathological groups. TCRdb reprocessed the PCR reads using MiXCR. These V and J calls derive from TCRdb rather than the authors' analysis. The sample gives roughly 53,000 clones, more than 20% of which show up once; approximately 4% is in the top ten. With respect to this clone: What it recognizes is unknown. At one end, the junction sequence differs from germline, possibly due to a read error.

Not a single patient had been given any form of treatment at any point before undergoing thyroid surgery. This chain joins TRBV9 and TRBJ2-7, with 10 bases matching TRBD2. Material: blood. The source of this sequence is a female donor with papillary thyroid cancer or a benign thyroid nodule (not recorded which). Some clones in this sample may be carry-over from other donors' samples. CDR3 sequence (DNA): TGTGCCAGCAGCCCCCGGACTAGCGGTGGAACCTACGAGCAGCACTTC. Protein product: CASSPRTSGGTYEQHF.